This passage covers 32 T cell receptor beta chains from one sample sequenced in a study of identical twins. TCRdb reprocessed the 5' RACE reads via MiXCR and lists one record per CDR3 protein. The profile shows 400,000 to 600,000 distinct CDR3 sequences, around 22% of them singletons. Separately, the same data were catalogued under a study of yellow fever vaccine responses in identical twins.

Sequenced: CD4+ T cells sorted from blood. The receptors were sampled from a woman between 18 and 29 years old in good health.

The gene calls are TRBV7-8 and TRBJ1-1, with no clear D. Trimming shortened V by 5 bases and J by 7 bases, and 14 bases separated the two germline ends. CDR1 is SGHVS, CDR2 FQNEAQ, per germline. The CDR3 is 13 amino acids. The DNA of the CDR3 is TGTGCCAGCAGCCCAACTGGGGTAAATGAAGCTTTCTTT. Its translation: CASSPTGVNEAFF.

This clonotype was found a few times. The V and J genes are TRBV7-2 and TRBJ1-1; D is uncertain. This CDR3 contains 13 residues. CDR1 and CDR2 (germline): SGHTA, FQGNSA. Trimming stripped 0 bases from V and 4 bases from J, with 6 bases between. The CDR3 reads CASSLAMSTEAFF. The CDR3 DNA sequence: TGTGCCAGCAGCTTAGCTATGAGCACTGAAGCTTTCTTT.

This clonotype occurred a few times. The V gene is TRBV7-9, the J gene TRBJ2-1; TRBD1 matches 10 bases. This CDR3 contains 15 residues. With V trimmed by 6 bases and J by 7 bases, 9 bases remained unmatched. Germline V gives CDR1 SEHNR, CDR2 FQNEAQ (reference sequence). Here the CDR3 reads CASSHRQGARNEQFF. The CDR3 DNA reads TGTGCCAGCAGTCACAGACAGGGGGCGAGGAATGAGCAGTTCTTC.

J is TRBJ2-1 and V is TRBV15, with D tentatively TRBD2 (5 bases). Germline V gene data show CDR1 as LNHNV and CDR2 as YYDKDF (reference sequence). The CDR3 has 15 amino acids. Trimming took off 0 bases at V and 6 bases at J, with 12 bases between the two ends. The CDR3 sequence is CATSRDRLGSNEQFF. CDR3 sequence (DNA): TGTGCCACCAGCAGAGATCGGTTAGGGAGCAATGAGCAGTTCTTC.

The chain carries TRBV7-9 and TRBJ2-5; tentatively, D is TRBD1 or TRBD2 (5 bases each). Trimming cost V 2 bases and J 5 bases, with 18 bases left between them. This CDR3 contains 16 residues. Germline loops: CDR1 SEHNR, CDR2 FQNEAQ (reference sequence). CDR3 DNA: TGTGCCAGCAGCTTAAACCGAGCGGCAGGGTTGGAGACCCAGTACTTC. Encoded protein: CASSLNRAAGLETQYF. Combining the CDR3 with reference TRBV7-9 and TRBJ2-5 gives the whole variable domain DTGVSQNPRHKITKRGQNVTFRCDPISEHNRLYWYRQTLGQGPEFLTYFQNEAQLEKSRLLSDRFSAERPKGSFSTLEIQRTEQGDSAMYLCASSLNRAAGLETQYFGPGTRLLVL.

This clonotype was found many times. CDR3 bases: TGTGCCAGCAGCTTAATTGGCGGGGAGCTGTTTTTT. It is translated as CASSLIGGELFF. The chain joins TRBV7-9 to TRBJ2-2; the D is unclear. With 2 bases removed from V and 7 bases from J, the gap between germline ends came to 5 bases. This CDR3 has 12 residues. CDR1 SEHNR and CDR2 FQNEAQ come from the germline V gene (reference sequence).

V and J are TRBV6-5 and TRBJ2-1; D gene ambiguous. The CDR3 extends over 10 amino acids. Trimming shortened V by 1 base and J by 8 bases, and 0 bases separated the two germline ends. Germline CDR1 is MNHEY and CDR2 is SVGAGI. The CDR3 nucleotides read TGTGCCAGCAGTTACTATGAGCAGTTCTTC. The encoded protein is CASSYYEQFF.

The chain is built from TRBV11-2 and TRBJ2-7; no reliable D call. The CDR3 totals 13 residues. The V end lost 1 base, the J end lost 7 bases, and 11 bases lay between the germline ends. Germline V gene data show CDR1 as SGHAT and CDR2 as FQNNGV. The DNA for the CDR3 is TGTGCCAGCAGCTTAGTGGCCGGGTGGGAGCAGTACTTC. Translating gives CASSLVAGWEQYF.

The chain uses TRBV15 and TRBJ2-5; perhaps TRBD1 as D (5 bases). V lost 1 base, J lost 5 bases, and 8 bases lay in between. There are 13 residues in the CDR3. In germline, CDR1 is LNHNV, CDR2 YYDKDF (reference sequence). The CDR3: CATSRVQAETQYF. DNA of the CDR3: TGTGCCACCAGCAGAGTACAGGCGGAGACCCAGTACTTC.

This chain joins TRBV10-3 and TRBJ1-5; 8 nucleotides line up with TRBD1. The junction had 6 bases not matched to a gene; V was cut back by 3 bases and J by 2 bases. The CDR3 runs 16 residues. The germline gives CDR1 ENHRY, CDR2 SYGVKD. This chain's CDR3 is CAISENGQGGNQPQHF. CDR3 coding DNA: TGTGCCATCAGTGAAAATGGACAGGGCGGCAATCAGCCCCAGCATTTT.

This clonotype was observed a handful of times. The chain joins TRBV4-1 to TRBJ2-7; no reliable D call. The CDR3 covers 15 residues. Trimming shortened V by 0 bases and J by 3 bases, and 12 bases separated the two germline ends. CDR1 is MGHRA, CDR2 YSYEKL, per germline. In DNA, the CDR3 is TGCGCCAGCAGCCAAGAATCCGGCCCAGTCTACGAGCAGTACTTC. Translating it yields CASSQESGPVYEQYF.

This clonotype was seen only a few times. V is TRBV2 and J is TRBJ2-4; a weak D match, TRBD2 (6 bases). CDR3 length: 15 amino acids. Looked up from germline, CDR1 is SNHLY and CDR2 is FYNNEI. V lost 5 bases and J lost 8, with 19 bases in between. CDR3 bases: TGTGCCAGCAGTCGAATGGGTGCTAGCGACGACATTCAGTACTTC. Amino acids: CASSRMGASDDIQYF. Looking up the rest from reference TRBV2 and TRBJ2-4 gives the full variable domain: EPEVTQTPSHQVTQMGQEVILRCVPISNHLYFYWYRQILGQKVEFLVSFYNNEISEKSEIFDDQFSVERPDGSNFTLKIRSTKLEDSAMYFCASSRMGASDDIQYFGAGTRLSVL.

CDR3 sequence reads: CSARLMGSYNSPLHF. Here the CDR3 DNA reads TGCAGTGCTAGACTTATGGGCTCCTATAATTCACCCCTCCACTTT. V and J are TRBV20-1 and TRBJ1-6; D gene ambiguous. V was cut by 2 bases and J by 0 bases, with 8 bases left in between. The CDR3 runs 15 residues. In germline, CDR1 is DFQATT, CDR2 SNEGSKA (reference sequence).

This clonotype was observed a few times. The J gene is TRBJ2-1, the V gene TRBV18, with a possible D match to TRBD1 (6 bases). This CDR3 region has 14 residues. V shed 1 base and J shed 8 bases, with 12 bases lying between them. Germline loops: CDR1 KGHSH, CDR2 LQKENI. This CDR3 is CASSPLGQFDEQFF. The CDR3 coding sequence is TGTGCCAGCTCACCACTAGGACAGTTCGATGAGCAGTTCTTC. Complete variable domain (other parts from reference TRBV18 and TRBJ2-1): NAGVMQNPRHLVRRRGQEARLRCSPMKGHSHVYWYRQLPEEGLKFMVYLQKENIIDESGMPKERFSAEFPKEGPSILRIQQVVRGDSAAYFCASSPLGQFDEQFFGPGTRLTVL.

In this sample, this clonotype turned up a few times. The rearrangement joins TRBV25-1 to TRBJ2-1; the D gene is possibly TRBD2 (6 bases). Per germline, CDR1 MGHDK and CDR2 SYGVNS. CDR3 length equals 14 residues. Between the trimmed V and J ends, which lost 2 bases and 9 bases, there was a span of 14 bases. The CDR3 is CASSEPGLVSEQFF. The CDR3 nucleotides are TGTGCCAGCAGTGAACCGGGACTGGTCAGTGAGCAGTTCTTC.

The CDR3 is CASSPLVGTGGTDTQYF. CDR3 nucleotide sequence: TGCGCCAGCAGCCCCCTTGTCGGGACAGGGGGCACAGATACGCAGTATTTT. This chain links TRBV4-1 with TRBJ2-3, with 10 bases identical to TRBD1. Germline V gene lookup returns CDR1 MGHRA and CDR2 YSYEKL. J gave up 1 base and V 4 bases, and 8 bases lay outside the gene matches. This CDR3 is 17 amino acids long.

This clonotype was counted only a few times. The chain is built from TRBV10-3 and TRBJ2-6; 8 positions agree with TRBD2. The CDR3 is made up of 16 amino acids. From germline, CDR1 is ENHRY and CDR2 SYGVKD. V lost 10 bases and J lost 1; bases outside the gene matches: 9. The CDR3: CATSSGPYSGANVLTF. CDR3 in DNA: TGTGCCACCTCTAGCGGGCCCTATTCTGGGGCCAACGTCCTGACTTTC.

The genes are TRBV7-2 and TRBJ2-1; 7 nucleotides align to TRBD2. The V and J ends lost 3 bases and 5 bases, in that order; junction bases with no gene match: 7. The CDR3 consists of 15 residues. From germline, CDR1 is SGHTA and CDR2 FQGNSA. DNA for the CDR3: TGTGCCAGCAGCTTTAGGGCGGGAGAAAACAATGAGCAGTTCTTC. It codes for CASSFRAGENNEQFF.

This clonotype has a handful of counts. V is TRBV12-3 or TRBV12-4 and J is TRBJ2-3, with D hard to call. V gave up 5 bases and J gave up 5 bases, with 8 bases separating them. The CDR3 is made up of 12 amino acids. In nucleotides, the CDR3 is TGTGCCAGCAGTCCCGCTCGAGATACGCAGTATTTT. Protein sequence: CASSPARDTQYF.

This clonotype was counted between two and nine times. V and J are TRBV12-3 or TRBV12-4 and TRBJ1-2; no reliable D call. V lost 2 bases to trimming and J lost 2 bases, with 9 bases between them. CDR3 length: 14 amino acids. CDR3 nucleotides: TGTGCCAGCAGTTTAAAGGGAGTGAACTATGGCTACACCTTC. This encodes CASSLKGVNYGYTF.

The chain joins TRBV5-1 to TRBJ2-3, with 7 bases fitting TRBD2. CDR1 and CDR2 (germline): SGHRS, YFSETQ. The CDR3 consists of 14 residues. With V trimmed by 5 bases and J by 5 bases, 8 bases remained unmatched. The CDR3 region is CASRFREAGDTQYF. The CDR3, as DNA: TGCGCCAGCAGATTCCGGGAGGCCGGAGATACGCAGTATTTT. Drawing the rest from reference TRBV5-1 and TRBJ2-3, the complete variable domain is KAGVTQTPRYLIKTRGQQVTLSCSPISGHRSVSWYQQTPGQGLQFLFEYFSETQRNKGNFPGRFSGRQFSNSRSEMNVSTLELGDSALYLCASRFREAGDTQYFGPGTRLTVL.

CDR3 DNA: TGTGCCACCAGCAGAGATTTGGCAGTTAGAGCTTTCTTT. It translates to CATSRDLAVRAFF. The V and J genes are TRBV15 and TRBJ1-1; D ambiguous. The ends were cut back, 0 bases at V and 10 bases at J, with 12 bases in the middle. CDR3 length: 13 residues. The germline V gene has CDR1 LNHNV and CDR2 YYDKDF (reference sequence).

In its sample, this clonotype was seen once. This chain uses TRBV20-1 with TRBJ2-1; D might be TRBD2 (6 bases). The V end lost 5 bases, the J end lost 8 bases, and 22 bases lay between the germline ends. CDR1 and CDR2 (germline): DFQATT, SNEGSKA (reference sequence). This CDR3 has 15 residues. The CDR3 is CSALSGAGIIDEQFF. The CDR3, as DNA: TGCAGTGCTCTCTCCGGGGCGGGGATCATCGATGAGCAGTTCTTC.

This clonotype was found a few times. The chain uses TRBV7-2 and TRBJ1-4, with 10 bases that match TRBD1. The V and J ends lost 4 bases and 11 bases, in that order; junction bases with no gene match: 7. Germline V gives CDR1 SGHTA, CDR2 FQGNSA. The CDR3 sequence is 14 residues long. The CDR3 sequence is CASSSMGQGSKLFF. CDR3 nucleotides: TGTGCCAGCAGCTCGATGGGACAGGGGTCTAAACTGTTTTTT.

V and J are TRBV20-1 and TRBJ1-1; D unresolved. The CDR3 is 15 amino acids. Germline CDR1 reads DFQATT; CDR2 reads SNEGSKA (reference sequence). V shed 6 bases and J shed 0 bases, with 17 bases lying between them. CDR3 loop: CSATGRSGMNTEAFF. The CDR3 DNA follows: TGCAGTGCAACCGGGAGGAGCGGCATGAACACTGAAGCTTTCTTT.

The gene calls are TRBV5-6 and TRBJ2-6; 7 positions agree with TRBD1. CDR3 length equals 18 residues. The junction had 12 bases not matched to a gene; V was cut back by 6 bases and J by 0 bases. CDR1 is SGHDT and CDR2 is YYEEEE in the germline V gene. The CDR3 DNA is TGTGCCAGCACCCCAGGGGAAGGGGGCTACTCTGGGGCCAACGTCCTGACTTTC. Its translation is CASTPGEGGYSGANVLTF.

This clonotype was counted a few times. The chain is built from TRBV12-3 or TRBV12-4 and TRBJ1-1; D remains ambiguous. This CDR3 is built from 14 residues. The germline V and J ends were trimmed by 2 bases and 0 bases, with 7 bases remaining between them. This CDR3 is CASSLTQVNTEAFF. CDR3 sequence (DNA): TGTGCCAGCAGTTTAACGCAAGTGAACACTGAAGCTTTCTTT.

The rearrangement links TRBV3-1 to TRBJ2-4, with 7 bases that match TRBD1. CDR3 size: 16 residues. Germline V gene lookup returns CDR1 LGHDT and CDR2 YNNKEL (reference sequence). The V and J ends lost 2 bases and 0 bases, in that order; junction bases with no gene match: 4. CDR3 in amino acids: CASSQQTGLAKNIQYF. The CDR3 DNA follows: TGTGCCAGCAGCCAACAGACAGGGCTAGCCAAAAACATTCAGTACTTC.

This clonotype was detected ten times or more. This rearrangement joins TRBV20-1 to TRBJ2-3, with 8 bases identical to TRBD1. The CDR3 length is 15 residues. J lost 3 bases, V lost 5 bases, and 10 bases had no gene match. The V gene's germline CDR1 is DFQATT and CDR2 SNEGSKA (reference sequence). The CDR3 loop reads CSALPGQGMTDTQYF. CDR3 nucleotide sequence: TGCAGTGCTTTACCCGGACAGGGAATGACAGATACGCAGTATTTT.

This clonotype was counted between two and nine times. V is TRBV20-1 and J is TRBJ2-1, with TRBD1 matching over 9 bases. The germline V gene encodes CDR1 DFQATT and CDR2 SNEGSKA (reference sequence). The CDR3 totals 14 residues. V lost 3 bases to trimming and J lost 2 bases; unmatched junction nucleotides: 2. The CDR3 coding sequence is TGCAGTGCTAGGGACAGGGGTGCCTACAATGAGCAGTTCTTC. Its translation is CSARDRGAYNEQFF.

V and J are TRBV5-1 and TRBJ2-1, with D possibly TRBD1 on 6 matching bases. CDR3 length equals 16 residues. Germline lookup yields CDR1 SGHRS and CDR2 YFSETQ. With 1 base removed from V and 5 bases from J, the gap between germline ends came to 16 bases. The CDR3 DNA reads TGCGCCAGCAGCTTGTCTGGGCAGGGGTGGAACAATGAGCAGTTCTTC. As protein: CASSLSGQGWNNEQFF.

The CDR3 coding sequence is TGCGCCAGTTCGACAGGGGGTTCGACCGGGGAGCTGTTTTTT. Its translation: CASSTGGSTGELFF. V and J are TRBV5-1 and TRBJ2-2, with 9 bases fitting TRBD1. Germline V gives CDR1 SGHRS, CDR2 YFSETQ. Trimming removed 8 bases from V and 5 bases from J; junction bases left unmatched: 7. The CDR3 consists of 14 residues.